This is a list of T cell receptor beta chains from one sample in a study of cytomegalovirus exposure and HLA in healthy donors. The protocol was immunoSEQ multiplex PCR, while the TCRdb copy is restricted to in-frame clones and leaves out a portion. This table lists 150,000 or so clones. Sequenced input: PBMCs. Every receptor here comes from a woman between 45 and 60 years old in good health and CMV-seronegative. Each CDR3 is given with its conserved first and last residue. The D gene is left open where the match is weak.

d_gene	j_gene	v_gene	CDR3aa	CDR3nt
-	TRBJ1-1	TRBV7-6	CASSPDSMNTEAFF	TGTGCCAGCAGCCCCGACAGCATGAACACTGAAGCTTTCTTT
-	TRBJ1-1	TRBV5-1	CASSLGGQRVMNTEAFF	TGCGCCAGCAGCTTGGGGGGACAAAGAGTTATGAACACTGAAGCTTTCTTT
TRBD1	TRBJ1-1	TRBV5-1	CASSTDRLNTEAFF	TGCGCCAGCAGCACGGACAGGCTAAACACTGAAGCTTTCTTT
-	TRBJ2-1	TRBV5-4	CASSLGGGSNEQFF	TGTGCCAGCAGCTTGGGAGGGGGTTCCAATGAGCAGTTCTTC
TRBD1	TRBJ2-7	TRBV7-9	CASSLEGARNEQYF	TGTGCCAGCAGCTTAGAGGGGGCCAGAAACGAGCAGTACTTC
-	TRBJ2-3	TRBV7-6	CASSLEGPGGDTQYF	TGTGCCAGCAGCTTAGAAGGCCCCGGCGGGGATACGCAGTATTTT
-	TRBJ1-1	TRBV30	CAWSSSGHAEAFF	TGTGCCTGGAGTTCTTCAGGGCACGCTGAAGCTTTCTTT
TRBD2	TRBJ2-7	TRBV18	CASSPGGTSGYEQYF	TGTGCCAGCTCACCGGGCGGGACTAGCGGTTACGAGCAGTACTTC
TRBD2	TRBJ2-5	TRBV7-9	CASSGGRAREETQYF	TGTGCCAGCAGTGGGGGGAGGGCACGTGAAGAGACCCAGTACTTC
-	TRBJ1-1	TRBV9	CASSARNTEAFF	TGTGCCAGCAGCGCGAGGAACACTGAAGCTTTCTTT
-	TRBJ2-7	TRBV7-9	CASSFQTGPGDEQYF	TGTGCCAGCAGCTTCCAGACAGGTCCAGGGGACGAGCAGTACTTC
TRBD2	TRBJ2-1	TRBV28	CASTQEEIAGVEQFF	TGTGCCAGCACTCAAGAGGAAATAGCGGGAGTTGAGCAGTTCTTC
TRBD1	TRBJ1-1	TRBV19	CASSVGTGALNTEAFF	TGTGCCAGTAGTGTGGGGACAGGGGCGTTGAACACTGAAGCTTTCTTT
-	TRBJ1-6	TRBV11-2	CASSLRGNYNSPLHF	TGTGCCAGCAGCTTACGGGGAAACTATAATTCACCCCTCCACTTT
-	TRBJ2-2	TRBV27	CASSFTVETGELFF	TGTGCCAGCAGTTTTACAGTCGAAACCGGGGAGCTGTTTTTT
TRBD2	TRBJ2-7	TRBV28	CASSLSTSSSEQYF	TGTGCCAGCAGTTTATCGACTAGCTCCTCCGAGCAGTACTTC
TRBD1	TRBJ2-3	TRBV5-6	CASSGYGQGTTDTQYF	TGTGCCAGCAGCGGGTATGGACAGGGCACCACAGATACGCAGTATTTT
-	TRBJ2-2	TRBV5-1	CATKIESGANTGELFF	TGCGCCACCAAAATAGAGTCGGGAGCGAACACCGGGGAGCTGTTTTTT
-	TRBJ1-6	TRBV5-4	CASSSPGQGSPLHF	TGTGCCAGCAGCTCCCCCGGGCAGGGCTCACCCCTCCACTTT
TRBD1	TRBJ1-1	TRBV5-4	CASSPRTGDNTEAFF	TGTGCCAGCAGCCCCCGGACAGGGGATAACACTGAAGCTTTCTTT
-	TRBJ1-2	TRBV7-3	CASSFRDPGLFNGYTF	TGTGCCAGCAGCTTCCGAGACCCGGGACTCTTTAATGGCTACACCTTC
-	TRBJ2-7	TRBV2	CASSGLVAASYEQYF	TGTGCCAGCAGCGGACTTGTAGCGGCCTCCTACGAGCAGTACTTC
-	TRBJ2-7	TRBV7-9	CATLMDTSYEQYF	TGTGCCACCCTTATGGACACTTCCTACGAGCAGTACTTC
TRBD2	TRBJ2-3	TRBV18	CASSPGGVSSTQYF	TGTGCCAGCTCACCGGGAGGGGTGTCTTCTACGCAGTATTTT
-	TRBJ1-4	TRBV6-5	CASGNRRALNEKLFF	TGTGCCAGCGGCAACCGGAGGGCCCTAAACGAAAAACTGTTTTTT
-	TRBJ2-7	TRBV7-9	CASSPPSSAVEYF	TGTGCCAGCAGCCCCCCTTCTTCCGCGGTAGAGTACTTC
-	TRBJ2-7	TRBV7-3	CASSLKQVLNEQYF	TGTGCCAGCAGCTTGAAACAGGTCCTAAACGAGCAGTACTTC
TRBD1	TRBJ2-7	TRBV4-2	CASSQDRGDYEQYF	TGTGCCAGCAGCCAGGACAGGGGGGACTACGAGCAGTACTTC
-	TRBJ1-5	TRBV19	CASSIGSARLNSNQPQHF	TGTGCCAGTAGTATAGGATCCGCGCGGCTGAATAGCAATCAGCCCCAGCATTTT
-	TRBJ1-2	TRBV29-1	CSATVAGGSGYTF	TGCAGCGCCACCGTGGCCGGCGGCTCTGGCTACACCTTC
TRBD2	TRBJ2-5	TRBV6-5	CASSWGSGGAIETQYF	TGTGCCAGCAGTTGGGGTAGCGGGGGGGCAATTGAGACCCAGTACTTC
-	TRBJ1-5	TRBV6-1	CASSEGRAPNQPQHF	TGTGCCAGCAGTGAAGGGAGGGCCCCCAATCAGCCCCAGCATTTT
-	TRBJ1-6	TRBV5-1	CASSIQGSDNSPLHF	TGCGCCAGCAGTATCCAGGGGTCGGATAATTCACCCCTCCACTTT
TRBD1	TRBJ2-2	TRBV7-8	CASSLAYRGRLGELFF	TGTGCCAGCAGCTTAGCCTACAGGGGCCGTCTCGGGGAGCTGTTTTTT
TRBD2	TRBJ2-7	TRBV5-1	CASSLELAGGHEQYF	TGCGCCAGCAGCTTGGAGCTAGCGGGAGGGCACGAGCAGTACTTC
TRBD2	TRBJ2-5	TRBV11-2	CASSLIPDQIREAQYF	TGTGCCAGCAGCTTAATACCCGACCAAATCCGGGAGGCCCAGTACTTC
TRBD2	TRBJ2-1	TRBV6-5	CASRDTSGSYNEQFF	TGTGCCAGCAGGGATACTAGCGGTTCCTACAATGAGCAGTTCTTC
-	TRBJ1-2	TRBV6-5	CASSSLDRDNGYTF	TGTGCCAGCAGTTCCTTGGACAGAGATAACGGCTACACCTTC
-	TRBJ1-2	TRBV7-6	CASSPREGADYGYTF	TGTGCCAGCAGCCCTCGGGAGGGAGCGGACTATGGCTACACCTTC
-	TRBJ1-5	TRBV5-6	CASSLLGDYSNQPQHF	TGTGCCAGCAGCTTGTTGGGGGACTATAGCAATCAGCCCCAGCATTTT